This T cell receptor (beta chain) was profiled in a study of vaccination and CD4 T cells after COVID-19. Cultured CD4+ T-cell DNA underwent Oncomine TCR Beta short-read sequencing. TCRdb re-analysed the PCR reads in MiXCR, keeping a single row per CDR3 protein. The sample yields nearly 20,000 distinct CDR3 sequences, more than 45% seen once. Treatment denoted: roughly 10-day PBMC culture with coronavirus spike peptide pools or control peptides (ViraFEST assay). V shed 5 bases and J shed 5 bases, with 16 bases lying between them. The V gene's germline CDR1 is SGHDT and CDR2 YYEEEE. This CDR3 has 14 residues. This clonotype was picked up one time. Its antigen is still unknown.

The chain combines TRBV5-6 with TRBJ2-5; tentatively, D is TRBD1 (6 bases). This clonotype was sampled from a human donor who had recovered from COVID-19. This specimen consisted of CD4+ T cells from blood, cultured in vitro, obtained after SARS-CoV-2 vaccination. Here the CDR3 DNA reads TGTGCCAGCAGTACGGGACAACGGACGGAGACCCAGTACTTC. The encoded protein is CASSTGQRTETQYF.